This passage covers 29 T cell receptor beta chains from one sample sequenced in a study of read filtering for tumor transcriptome and immune sequencing. This library used roughly 430 ng RNA and molecular barcoded adaptors spanning alpha/delta and beta/gamma chains. MiXCR, applied by TCRdb to the reads, yields one record per CDR3 protein. The table has several thousand distinct CDR3 sequences, 20% to 25% seen once; the top ten hold 20% to 25%. The sample taken for sequencing was a population of CD138-negative cells sorted from bone marrow. The receptors shown here come from a donor aged 40 or over with multiple myeloma.

With respect to this clonotype: This likely came from a read error, as a far larger clone is one base away. CDR3 DNA sequence: TGTGCCAGCAGTGAATCACGGTCAGGCAGCAACGAGCAGTACTTC. This gives the protein CASSESRSGSNEQYF. This rearrangement joins TRBV2 to TRBJ1-1; D is unresolved. The DNA end favors TRBJ2-7, so the J call may be wrong. Looked up from germline, CDR1 is SNHLY and CDR2 is FYNNEI. The CDR3 spans 15 residues.

By sample fraction, this clonotype is medium-sized. The genes are TRBV20-1 and TRBJ1-1; possible D gene TRBD1, 6 bases. The germline V and J ends were trimmed by 7 bases and 0 bases, with 21 bases remaining between them. The CDR3 spans 16 residues. Germline V gene data show CDR1 as DFQATT and CDR2 as SNEGSKA (reference sequence). CDR3 in amino acids: CSGRAGASGMNTEAFF. The CDR3 region has the DNA TGCAGTGGAAGGGCAGGGGCTTCGGGAATGAACACTGAAGCTTTCTTT.

In its sample, this clonotype was seen many times. The chain joins TRBV20-1 to TRBJ2-7; 9 positions match TRBD1. V trimming: 6 bases; J trimming: 8 bases; junction bases outside the gene matches: 5. CDR1 and CDR2 (germline): DFQATT, SNEGSKA (reference sequence). This CDR3 contains 11 residues. In DNA, the CDR3 is TGCAGTGCCAGGGACAGGGAGAAGCAGTACTTC. It specifies CSARDREKQYF.

This clonotype showed up many times. The J gene is TRBJ1-5, the V gene TRBV23-1, with 7 bases identical to TRBD1. TRBV23-1 is recorded as an ORF, its role being uncertain. The trim removed 0 bases at V and 7 bases at J, leaving 9 bases unmatched. This CDR3 region has 16 residues. CDR3 nucleotides: TGCGCCAGCAGTCAATCGACCAGGGGGGACGTCCAGCCCCAGCATTTT. As protein: CASSQSTRGDVQPQHF.

This clonotype has at least ten counts. This chain uses TRBV29-1 with TRBJ1-4; no clear D gene. Trimming shortened V by 3 bases and J by 8 bases, and 10 bases separated the two germline ends. Germline values: CDR1 SQVTM, CDR2 ANQGSEA. CDR3 length: 12 amino acids. The CDR3 bases are TGCAGCGTTGAGCTCCTTTCCGAAAAACTGTTTTTT. Amino acids: CSVELLSEKLFF.

Note on this clonotype: The CDR3 carries no conserved terminal phenylalanine or tryptophan, so it likely arises from a read error. V gene TRBV27 combines with J gene TRBJ2-1; D is unresolved. The germline V gene encodes CDR1 MNHEY and CDR2 SMNVEV (reference sequence). Trimming stripped 2 bases from V and 4 bases from J, with 15 bases between. The CDR3 runs 16 residues. The CDR3 protein is CASSLPPSSSYNEQFL. The CDR3 region has the DNA TGTGCCAGCAGTTTACCCCCGAGTTCGTCTTACAATGAGCAGTTCCTC.

This clonotype was recorded many times. The V call is TRBV7-9, the J call TRBJ2-5; no reliable D call. Germline lookup yields CDR1 SEHNR and CDR2 FQNEAQ (reference sequence). Between the trimmed V and J ends, which lost 6 bases and 3 bases, there was a span of 5 bases. The CDR3 length is 11 residues. Here the CDR3 reads CASRQKETQYF. CDR3 coding DNA: TGTGCCAGCAGACAGAAAGAGACCCAGTACTTC.

This clonotype is labeled medium-sized. The chain combines TRBV12-5 with TRBJ1-1; D ambiguous. V lost 5 bases and J 4 bases, leaving 8 bases between the germline ends. Germline V gene sequence: CDR1 LGHNT, CDR2 FRNRAP. This CDR3 has 12 amino acids. The CDR3 DNA sequence: TGTGCTAGTGGTCCCAGTGTCACTGAAGCTTTCTTT. Translated, it gives CASGPSVTEAFF.

This clonotype was recorded many times. The CDR3, as DNA: TGCAGTGTTCAGGACAGGAGCTCCTACGAGCAGTACTTC. It encodes CSVQDRSSYEQYF. The genes are TRBV20-1 and TRBJ2-7, with 7 positions matching TRBD1. The CDR3 extends over 13 amino acids. J was trimmed by 0 bases and V by 7 bases; bases with no gene match: 6. Germline V gene data show CDR1 as DFQATT and CDR2 as SNEGSKA (reference sequence).

Sample share makes this clonotype medium-sized (0.01 to 0.1%). V gene TRBV7-2 combines with J gene TRBJ2-7, with a weak D call TRBD1 (6 bases). Germline V gene data show CDR1 as SGHTA and CDR2 as FQGNSA. With 3 bases removed from V and 0 bases from J, the gap between germline ends came to 9 bases. The CDR3 covers 14 residues. The CDR3 nucleotides are TGTGCCAGCAGCTTTAGGACAGCCTCCTACGAGCAGTACTTC. This sequence encodes CASSFRTASYEQYF.

This clonotype is medium-sized (0.01 to 0.1%). The V call is TRBV27, the J call TRBJ1-1, with TRBD1 identical over 12 bases. Germline V lookup: CDR1 MNHEY, CDR2 SMNVEV (reference sequence). V trimming: 6 bases; J trimming: 3 bases; junction bases outside the gene matches: 8. This CDR3 has 16 amino acids. In DNA, the CDR3 is TGTGCCAGCAGGACCGGGACAGGGGGCGCATACACTGAAGCTTTCTTT. Protein sequence: CASRTGTGGAYTEAFF.

Notes on this clonotype: The junction departs from germline at one end; a sequencing error may be responsible. V is TRBV30 and J is TRBJ2-1; D not certain. The CDR3 is made up of 14 amino acids. Germline V gene sequence: CDR1 GTSNPN, CDR2 SVGIG (reference sequence). CDR3 DNA sequence: TGCGCCTGGAGTGGTTTAGGACCGAAAGCTGAGCAGTTCTTC. Residues: CAWSGLGPKAEQFF.

This clonotype was seen many times. The gene calls are TRBV5-1 and TRBJ2-3; maybe TRBD1 (6 bases). V was pared by 5 bases and J by 4 bases, with 14 bases between. This CDR3 comprises 14 residues. The V gene's germline CDR1 is SGHRS and CDR2 YFSETQ. CDR3 sequence: CASSTTGSADTQYF. The CDR3 region has the DNA TGCGCCAGCAGTACCACAGGGTCGGCAGATACGCAGTATTTT.

V is TRBV7-9 and J is TRBJ1-1; no reliable D call. The CDR3 length is 10 residues. The germline V and J ends were trimmed by 11 bases and 14 bases, with 18 bases remaining between them. The germline V gene has CDR1 SEHNR and CDR2 FQNEAQ (reference sequence). The CDR3 protein is CAVDGGGAFF. CDR3 coding DNA: TGTGCCGTTGATGGCGGCGGCGCCTTCTTT. The variable domain in full, with the rest retrieved from reference TRBV7-9 and TRBJ1-1, is DTGVSQNPRHKITKRGQNVTFRCDPISEHNRLYWYRQTLGQGPEFLTYFQNEAQLEKSRLLSDRFSAERPKGSFSTLEIQRTEQGDSAMYLCAVDGGGAFFGQGTRLTVV.

This clonotype has ten or more counts. The rearrangement uses TRBV9 and TRBJ2-1; 10 bases are shared with TRBD2. Germline V gene lookup returns CDR1 SGDLS and CDR2 YYNGEE. This CDR3 contains 15 residues. With V trimmed by 0 bases and J by 5 bases, 2 bases remained unmatched. CDR3 residues: CASSVGGTSDNEQFF. CDR3 bases: TGTGCCAGCAGCGTAGGGGGGACTAGCGACAATGAGCAGTTCTTC.

This rearrangement joins TRBV29-1 to TRBJ1-1; 7 bases map to TRBD1. V shed 6 bases, J shed 4 bases, and the junction held 11 bases outside the gene matches. The CDR3 sequence is 14 residues long. Germline V gene lookup returns CDR1 SQVTM and CDR2 ANQGSEA. CDR3 in DNA: TGCAGCGTCAACAGGGGTACCCAGGGCACTGAAGCTTTCTTT. Its protein is CSVNRGTQGTEAFF.

At least ten counts were recorded for this clonotype. A much larger clone lies a single base off, so this may be a read error. J is TRBJ1-1 and V is TRBV7-9, with TRBD1 matching 11 bases. The CDR3 runs to 16 residues. Germline CDR1 and CDR2: SEHNR and FQNEAQ (reference sequence). With 7 bases clipped from V and 4 bases from J, the junction kept 11 bases outside the gene matches. The CDR3 region is CASNWGTGGMGTEAFF. Written as DNA, the CDR3 is TGTGCCAGCAACTGGGGGACAGGGGGTATGGGCACTGAAGCTTTCTTT.

This clonotype counts as medium-sized. In DNA, the CDR3 is TGTGCCAGCAACCGACTAGCAGAGGGGGATACGCAGTATTTT. Translation gives CASNRLAEGDTQYF. The chain couples TRBV2 to TRBJ2-3, with 7 bases aligning to TRBD2. This CDR3 comprises 14 residues. The ends lost 7 bases at V and 6 bases at J; junction bases unmatched: 10. Per the germline V gene, CDR1 is SNHLY and CDR2 is FYNNEI.

This clonotype was seen many times. The gene calls are TRBV20-1 and TRBJ2-1; TRBD2 agrees at 10 bases. CDR1 is DFQATT and CDR2 is SNEGSKA in the germline V gene (reference sequence). Trimming at V came to 5 bases and at J to 1 base, leaving 5 bases not matched to a gene. The CDR3 extends over 15 amino acids. The CDR3 sequence: CSARPLAGSYNEQFF. Here the CDR3 DNA reads TGCAGTGCTCGCCCACTAGCGGGGTCCTACAATGAGCAGTTCTTC.

In the case of this clonotype: This sequence may be a read error, since a much larger clone differs from it by one base. Since no conserved phenylalanine or tryptophan closes the CDR3, a read error is the likely cause. The chain joins TRBV7-3 to TRBJ2-3; D unclear. The CDR3 has 13 amino acids. V lost 2 bases to trimming and J lost 3 bases, with 6 bases between them. CDR1 SGHTA and CDR2 FQGTGA come from the germline V gene. The CDR3 protein is CASSLVGTDTQYS. As DNA, the CDR3 is TGTGCCAGCAGCTTAGTAGGGACAGATACGCAGTATTCT.

This clonotype is medium-sized. The chain joins TRBV7-3 to TRBJ1-1, with D possibly matching TRBD1 (5 bases). Per the germline V gene, CDR1 is SGHTA and CDR2 is FQGTGA. V was trimmed by 0 bases and J by 0 bases, leaving 11 bases between them. The CDR3 has 16 amino acids. CDR3 bases: TGTGCCAGCAGCTTAACCAGGGCCAATATGAACACTGAAGCTTTCTTT. Amino acid sequence: CASSLTRANMNTEAFF.

Judged by abundance, this clonotype is medium-sized (0.01 to 0.1%). The chain combines TRBV5-4 with TRBJ1-1, with unresolved D. Trimming pared 0 bases from V and 5 bases from J, leaving 17 bases between. The CDR3 contains 16 residues. The V gene's germline CDR1 is SGHNT and CDR2 YYREEE (reference sequence). This CDR3 is CASSLVSPVARTEAFF. The CDR3 nucleotides are TGTGCCAGCAGCTTGGTCAGCCCCGTCGCAAGGACTGAAGCTTTCTTT.

With respect to this clonotype: A much larger clone is a single base away; this may be a read error. J is TRBJ1-6 and V is TRBV6-6; D gene ambiguous. This CDR3 region has 17 residues. Looked up from germline, CDR1 is MNHNY and CDR2 is SVGAGI (reference sequence). CDR3 in DNA: TGTACCAGCAGTTATAGTCGCCTAGGCCGGACCTGGGGTCCCCTCCACTTT. This translates into CTSSYSRLGRTWGPLHF.

As regards this clonotype: The junction departs from germline at one end; a sequencing error may be responsible. J is TRBJ1-6 and V is TRBV28, with a possible D match to TRBD1 (6 bases). This CDR3 contains 14 residues. Per germline, CDR1 MDHEN and CDR2 SYDVKM. The CDR3 nucleotides are TGTGCTAGCAGTCGGGGGCCTAATAATTCACCCCTCCGCTTT. Protein product: CASSRGPNNSPLRF.

In this sample, this clonotype is large. The chain links TRBV12-3 or TRBV12-4 to TRBJ1-6, with TRBD1 as a possible D gene (5 bases). The J call could be wrong; TRBJ1-1 is a better fit for the DNA end. This CDR3 is 13 amino acids long. The CDR3 DNA is TGTGCCAGCAGTTTCAAGGGGTCCACTGAAGCTTTCTTT. Translation: CASSFKGSTEAFF.

This clonotype has a count of ten or more. The V gene is TRBV6-2 or TRBV6-3, the J gene TRBJ2-7, with 8 bases that match TRBD2. The CDR3 covers 15 residues. The V gene end was trimmed by 5 bases and the J gene end by 6 bases; junction bases not matched to a gene: 12. The germline V gene has CDR1 MNHEY and CDR2 SVGEGT. This CDR3 reads CASSPPGTRVTEQYF. The CDR3 DNA is TGTGCCAGCAGTCCTCCCGGGACTAGAGTAACCGAGCAGTACTTC.

This clonotype is medium-sized within its sample. This chain uses TRBV19 with TRBJ2-7; D is unclear. Germline-derived CDR1 and CDR2 are LNHDA and SQIVND (reference sequence). Trimming took off 1 base at V and 7 bases at J, with 11 bases between the two ends. This CDR3 spans 13 amino acids. As DNA, the CDR3 is TGTGCCAGTAGTATAGGCCTCGCAAGGGAGCAGTACTTC. Amino acids: CASSIGLAREQYF.

This clonotype was observed many times. J is TRBJ2-7 and V is TRBV6-1; 9 bases are shared with TRBD1. V was clipped by 6 bases and J by 4 bases; unmatched bases: 10. CDR1 MNHNS and CDR2 SASEGT come from the germline V gene. This CDR3 is 15 amino acids long. Here the CDR3 reads CASSGQGSISYEQYF. CDR3 DNA sequence: TGTGCCAGCAGCGGACAGGGGTCTATCTCGTACGAGCAGTACTTC.

Relative to its sample, this clonotype is medium-sized. The CDR3 here is CSASYGRGVTEAFF. The DNA of the CDR3 is TGCAGTGCTAGTTATGGCAGGGGGGTGACTGAAGCTTTCTTT. The genes are TRBV20-1 and TRBJ1-1; 7 bases are shared with TRBD1. CDR1 is DFQATT, CDR2 SNEGSKA, per germline (reference sequence). The junction had 9 bases not matched to a gene; V was cut back by 3 bases and J by 5 bases. The CDR3 is 14 residues long.